Below are 8 T cell receptor beta chains sequenced from a single sample in a study of T-cell reconstitution after alpha-beta-depleted transplantation in children. For TCRbeta, the library was prepared with unique molecular identifiers. In TCRdb, the PCR reads were re-called with MiXCR into one record per CDR3 protein. The sample gives about 640,000 distinct CDR3 sequences, 16% of which show up once; 1.1% is in the top ten. The source material was PBMCs from the stem cell graft donor, sampled from the stem cell graft. Every receptor here comes from a human donor who donated a stem cell graft to a child with acute myeloid leukemia.

In this sample, this clonotype turned up many times. This chain joins TRBV20-1 and TRBJ2-3; 10 positions agree with TRBD1. This CDR3 is 15 amino acids long. Trimming took 6 bases from V and 3 from J; bases not matched to a gene: 9. Germline V lookup: CDR1 DFQATT, CDR2 SNEGSKA (reference sequence). This chain's CDR3 is CSAPLGDRGTDTQYF. The CDR3 DNA reads as TGCAGTGCCCCCCTCGGGGACAGGGGTACAGATACGCAGTATTTT.

This clonotype was counted at least ten times. The chain uses TRBV5-5 and TRBJ2-7, with D perhaps TRBD1 (5 bases). V lost 1 base to trimming and J lost 4 bases, with 12 bases between them. Germline-derived CDR1 and CDR2 are SGHKS and YYEKEE (reference sequence). The CDR3 has 14 amino acids. The CDR3 coding sequence is TGTGCCAGCAGCTTGAGGGTGAAGGGGTACGAGCAGTACTTC. Translated, it gives CASSLRVKGYEQYF.

Only a few counts were recorded for this clonotype. The chain uses TRBV18 and TRBJ2-2; no definite D call. The CDR3 runs to 15 residues. Trimming cost V 1 base and J 2 bases, with 8 bases left between them. Germline loops: CDR1 KGHSH, CDR2 LQKENI. CDR3 DNA sequence: TGTGCCAGCTCACCACTCGCCAGAAACACCGGGGAGCTGTTTTTT. It specifies CASSPLARNTGELFF.

The chain carries TRBV30 and TRBJ2-2; unclear D gene. The CDR3 loop spans 15 amino acids. The V and J ends lost 2 bases and 2 bases respectively, with 12 bases between them. In germline, CDR1 is GTSNPN, CDR2 SVGIG (reference sequence). The CDR3 nucleotides are TGTGCCTGGAGTCTGTATACGGAAAACACCGGGGAGCTGTTTTTT. This sequence encodes CAWSLYTENTGELFF.

The chain carries TRBV7-3 and TRBJ2-3; 9 nucleotides line up with TRBD2. V was clipped by 5 bases and J by 2 bases; unmatched bases: 8. The germline gives CDR1 SGHTA, CDR2 FQGTGA. The CDR3 length is 16 residues. CDR3 in DNA: TGTGCCAGCAGCGGATCCTTAGCGGGGGTCACAGATACGCAGTATTTT. Translating gives CASSGSLAGVTDTQYF.

This clonotype has at least ten counts. The chain uses TRBV20-1 and TRBJ2-5; unclear D gene. Germline V gene data show CDR1 as DFQATT and CDR2 as SNEGSKA (reference sequence). V lost 6 bases and J 5 bases, leaving 7 bases between the germline ends. This CDR3 has 10 residues. The CDR3 region has the DNA TGCAGTGCGAAGAGGGAGACCCAGTACTTC. Its protein product is CSAKRETQYF.

This clonotype was seen a handful of times. The chain combines TRBV6-1 with TRBJ2-4; TRBD1 matches 11 bases. This CDR3 is 13 amino acids long. The ends lost 6 bases at V and 8 bases at J; junction bases unmatched: 3. Germline V gives CDR1 MNHNS, CDR2 SASEGT. This chain's CDR3 is CASSQDRGHIQYF. The CDR3 coding sequence is TGTGCCAGCAGCCAGGACAGGGGGCACATTCAGTACTTC.

This clonotype was picked up many times. The chain uses TRBV29-1 and TRBJ1-1, with 7 bases matching TRBD1. Germline CDR1 is SQVTM and CDR2 is ANQGSEA. The CDR3 contains 15 residues. Trimming removed 4 bases from V and 8 bases from J; junction bases left unmatched: 16. For the CDR3, the DNA is TGCAGCGTTGGAGGGGGCCACAGGGTAATCATGGAAGCTTTCTTT. Its translation is CSVGGGHRVIMEAFF.